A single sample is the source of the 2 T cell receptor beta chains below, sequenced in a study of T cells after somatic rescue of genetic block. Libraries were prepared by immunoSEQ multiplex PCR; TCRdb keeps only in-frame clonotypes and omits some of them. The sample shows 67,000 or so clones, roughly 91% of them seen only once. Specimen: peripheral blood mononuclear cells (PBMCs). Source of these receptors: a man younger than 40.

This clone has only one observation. CDR3: CASSVRAGLVGELFF. DNA of the CDR3: TGTGCCAGCAGTGTCCGAGCGGGATTGGTCGGGGAGCTGTTTTTT. The rearrangement joins TRBV2 to TRBJ2-2; 7 nucleotides agree with TRBD2. The CDR3 is 15 residues long. The ends lost 4 bases at V and 7 bases at J; junction bases unmatched: 9. Germline V gene sequence: CDR1 SNHLY, CDR2 FYNNEI.

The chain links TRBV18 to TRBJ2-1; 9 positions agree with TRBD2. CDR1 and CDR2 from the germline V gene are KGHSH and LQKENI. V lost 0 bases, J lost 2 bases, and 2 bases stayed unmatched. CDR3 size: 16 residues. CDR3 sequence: CASSPPQRGAYNEQFF. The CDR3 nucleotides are TGTGCCAGCTCACCACCCCAGCGGGGGGCCTACAATGAGCAGTTCTTC.